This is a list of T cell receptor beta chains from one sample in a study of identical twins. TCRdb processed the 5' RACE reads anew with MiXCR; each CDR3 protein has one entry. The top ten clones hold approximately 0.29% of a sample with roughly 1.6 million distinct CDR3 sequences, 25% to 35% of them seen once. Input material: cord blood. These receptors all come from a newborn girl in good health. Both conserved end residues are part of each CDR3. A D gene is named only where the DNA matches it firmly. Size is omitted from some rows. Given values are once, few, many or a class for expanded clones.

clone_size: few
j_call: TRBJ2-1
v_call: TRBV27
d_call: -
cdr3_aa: CASSLRGSEQFF
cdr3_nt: TGTGCCAGCAGTTTAAGAGGGTCGGAGCAGTTCTTC

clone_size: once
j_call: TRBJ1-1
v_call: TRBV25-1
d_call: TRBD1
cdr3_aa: CARRGTGPDTEAFF
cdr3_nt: TGTGCCAGGAGGGGGACAGGGCCGGACACTGAAGCTTTCTTT

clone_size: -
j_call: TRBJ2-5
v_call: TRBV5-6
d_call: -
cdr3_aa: CASSLLQGETQYF
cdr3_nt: TGTGCCAGCAGCTTGCTACAGGGAGAGACCCAGTACTTC

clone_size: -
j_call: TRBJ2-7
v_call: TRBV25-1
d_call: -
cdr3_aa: CASSDHSSSYEQYF
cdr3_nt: TGTGCCAGCAGTGATCATTCCAGCTCCTACGAGCAGTACTTC

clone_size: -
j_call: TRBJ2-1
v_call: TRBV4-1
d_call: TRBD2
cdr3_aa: CASSQTGLAGVGGEQFF
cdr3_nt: TGCGCCAGCAGCCAAACGGGACTAGCGGGAGTTGGAGGTGAGCAGTTCTTC

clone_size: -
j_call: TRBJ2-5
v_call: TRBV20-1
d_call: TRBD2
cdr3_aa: CSARVPLAGCAETQYF
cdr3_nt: TGCAGTGCTAGAGTCCCCTTAGCGGGATGCGCGGAGACCCAGTACTTC

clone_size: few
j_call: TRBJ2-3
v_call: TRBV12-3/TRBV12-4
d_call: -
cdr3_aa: CASSLGKDRWPPSTDTQYF
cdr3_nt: TGTGCCAGCAGCTTGGGTAAAGACAGGTGGCCTCCTAGCACAGATACGCAGTATTTT

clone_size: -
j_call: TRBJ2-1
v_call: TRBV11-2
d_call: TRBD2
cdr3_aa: CASSSPRTRGLEQFF
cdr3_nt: TGTGCCAGCAGCTCTCCGAGGACTAGAGGGCTGGAGCAGTTCTTC

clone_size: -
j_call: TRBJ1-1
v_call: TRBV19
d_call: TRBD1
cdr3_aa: CASNDRANTEAFF
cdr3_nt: TGTGCCAGCAACGACAGGGCGAACACTGAAGCTTTCTTT

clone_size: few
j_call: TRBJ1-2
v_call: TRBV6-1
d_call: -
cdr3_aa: CASTEPGRSNYGYTF
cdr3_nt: TGTGCCAGCACCGAACCGGGACGTTCTAACTATGGCTACACCTTC

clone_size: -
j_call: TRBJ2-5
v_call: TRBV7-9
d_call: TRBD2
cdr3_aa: CASSPTTSGRNETQYF
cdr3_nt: TGTGCCAGCAGCCCCACGACTAGCGGGCGTAATGAGACCCAGTACTTC

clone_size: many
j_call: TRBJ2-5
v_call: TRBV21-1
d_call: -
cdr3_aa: CASSEGTAQETQYF
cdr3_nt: TGTGCCAGCAGCGAGGGGACAGCCCAAGAGACCCAGTACTTC

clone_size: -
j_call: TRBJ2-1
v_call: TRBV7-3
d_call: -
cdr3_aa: CASSPQLKTINEQFF
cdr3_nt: TGTGCCAGCAGCCCCCAACTAAAAACCATAAATGAGCAGTTCTTC

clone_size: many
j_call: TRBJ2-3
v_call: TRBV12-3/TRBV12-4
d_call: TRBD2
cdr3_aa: CASRDYYTDTQYF
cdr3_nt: TGTGCCAGCCGGGACTACTACACAGATACGCAGTATTTT

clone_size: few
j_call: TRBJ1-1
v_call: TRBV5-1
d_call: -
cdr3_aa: CASSLGTSLGNTEAFF
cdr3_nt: TGCGCCAGCAGCTTGGGGACCTCCCTAGGGAACACTGAAGCTTTCTTT

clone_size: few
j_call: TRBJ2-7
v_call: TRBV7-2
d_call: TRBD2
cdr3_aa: CASSLGTSLPYEQYF
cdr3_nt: TGTGCCAGCAGCTTAGGGACTAGCCTACCCTACGAGCAGTACTTC

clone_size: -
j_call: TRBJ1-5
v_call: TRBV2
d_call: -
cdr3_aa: CASSRRQTRQHF
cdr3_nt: TGTGCCAGCAGTCGAAGGCAGACGCGCCAGCATTTT

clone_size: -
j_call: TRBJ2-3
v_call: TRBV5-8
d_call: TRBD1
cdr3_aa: CASGLQGAHTDTQYF
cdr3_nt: TGTGCCAGTGGTCTACAGGGGGCCCACACAGATACGCAGTATTTT

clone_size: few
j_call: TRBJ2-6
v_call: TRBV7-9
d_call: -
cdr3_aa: CASSFRDTYSGANVLTF
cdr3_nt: TGTGCCAGCAGCTTTCGGGACACATACTCTGGGGCCAACGTCCTGACTTTC

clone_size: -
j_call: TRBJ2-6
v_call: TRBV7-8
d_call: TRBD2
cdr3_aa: CASSPGLAGYSGANVLTF
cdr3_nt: TGTGCCAGCAGCCCGGGACTAGCGGGGTACTCTGGGGCCAACGTCCTGACTTTC

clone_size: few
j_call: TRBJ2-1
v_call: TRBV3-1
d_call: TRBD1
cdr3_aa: CASSQPTGQGAGQFF
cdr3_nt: TGTGCCAGCAGCCAACCAACGGGACAGGGGGCGGGGCAGTTCTTC

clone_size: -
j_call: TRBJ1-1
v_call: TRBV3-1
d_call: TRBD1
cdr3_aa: CASSQGRDRVSTEAFF
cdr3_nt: TGTGCCAGCAGCCAAGGCCGGGACAGGGTGTCCACTGAAGCTTTCTTT

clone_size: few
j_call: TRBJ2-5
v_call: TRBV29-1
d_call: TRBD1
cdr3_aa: CSGVGQSQETQYF
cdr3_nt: TGCAGCGGTGTGGGACAGTCCCAAGAGACCCAGTACTTC

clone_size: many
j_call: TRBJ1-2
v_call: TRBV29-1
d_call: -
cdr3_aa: CSVSREGFSGYTF
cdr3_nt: TGCAGCGTTAGTCGTGAGGGGTTTTCTGGCTACACCTTC

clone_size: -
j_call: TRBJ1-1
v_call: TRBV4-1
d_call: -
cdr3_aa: CASSRTEINTEAFF
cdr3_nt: TGCGCCAGCAGCCGGACAGAGATAAACACTGAAGCTTTCTTT

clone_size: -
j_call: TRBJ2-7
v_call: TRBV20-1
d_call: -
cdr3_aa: CSAPVGWAYEQYF
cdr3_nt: TGCAGTGCCCCGGTCGGCTGGGCTTACGAGCAGTACTTC

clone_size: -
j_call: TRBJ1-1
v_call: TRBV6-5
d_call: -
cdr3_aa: CASSSGQTEAFF
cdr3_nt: TGTGCCAGCAGCTCAGGACAGACTGAAGCTTTCTTT

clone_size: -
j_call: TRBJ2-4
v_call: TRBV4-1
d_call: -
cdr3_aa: CASSQNGMYERYF
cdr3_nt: TGCGCCAGCAGCCAAAACGGAATGTACGAGCGGTACTTC

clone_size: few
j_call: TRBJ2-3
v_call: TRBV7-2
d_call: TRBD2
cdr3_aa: CASSLGEASGVKYF
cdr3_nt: TGTGCCAGCAGCTTAGGCGAAGCCAGCGGGGTCAAGTATTTT

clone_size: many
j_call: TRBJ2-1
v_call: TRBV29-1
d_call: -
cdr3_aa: CSVQGNEQFF
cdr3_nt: TGCAGCGTTCAGGGGAATGAGCAGTTCTTC

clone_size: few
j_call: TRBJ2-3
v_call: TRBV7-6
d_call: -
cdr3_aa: CASSLGASSWDTQYF
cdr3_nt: TGTGCCAGCAGCTTAGGGGCTAGTAGTTGGGATACGCAGTATTTT

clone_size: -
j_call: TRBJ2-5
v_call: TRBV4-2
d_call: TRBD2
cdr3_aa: CASSQGAGSETQYF
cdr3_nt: TGTGCCAGCAGTCAGGGAGCGGGGTCGGAGACCCAGTACTTC

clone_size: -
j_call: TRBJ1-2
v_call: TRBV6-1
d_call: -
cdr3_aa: CASSTADGPWGYTF
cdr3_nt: TGTGCCAGCAGCACCGCGGACGGCCCTTGGGGCTACACCTTC

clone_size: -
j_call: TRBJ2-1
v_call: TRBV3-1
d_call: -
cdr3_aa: CASSQGRDVYNEQFF
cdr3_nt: TGTGCCAGCAGCCAAGGGCGGGACGTCTACAATGAGCAGTTCTTC

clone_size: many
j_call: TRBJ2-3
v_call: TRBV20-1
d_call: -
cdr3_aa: CSARDLTDTQYF
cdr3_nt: TGCAGTGCACGGGACTTAACAGATACGCAGTATTTT

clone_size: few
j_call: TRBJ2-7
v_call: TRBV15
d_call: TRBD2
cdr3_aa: CATSGGLAASYEQYF
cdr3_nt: TGTGCCACCAGCGGGGGACTAGCGGCCTCCTACGAGCAGTACTTC

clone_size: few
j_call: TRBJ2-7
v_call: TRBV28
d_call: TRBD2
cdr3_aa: CASGRGGASRAEQYF
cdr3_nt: TGTGCCAGCGGTCGGGGGGGGGCATCGCGTGCCGAGCAGTACTTC

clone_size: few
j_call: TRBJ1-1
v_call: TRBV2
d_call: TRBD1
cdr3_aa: CASRDLQGAYTEAFF
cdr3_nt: TGTGCCAGCAGAGATCTACAGGGGGCATACACTGAAGCTTTCTTT

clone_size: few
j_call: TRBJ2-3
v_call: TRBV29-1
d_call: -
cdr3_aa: CSVEQGPDTQYF
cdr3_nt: TGCAGCGTTGAACAGGGGCCAGATACGCAGTATTTT

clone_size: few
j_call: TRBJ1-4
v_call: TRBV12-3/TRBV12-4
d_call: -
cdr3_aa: CASTTRRQPQEKLFF
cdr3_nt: TGTGCCAGCACTACGAGGCGACAGCCTCAGGAAAAACTGTTTTTT

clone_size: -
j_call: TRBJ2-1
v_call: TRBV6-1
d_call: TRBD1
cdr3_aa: CASVRTGSTEQFF
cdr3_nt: TGTGCCAGCGTAAGGACAGGGTCAACTGAGCAGTTCTTC

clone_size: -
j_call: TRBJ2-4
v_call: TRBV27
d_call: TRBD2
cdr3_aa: CASSPSKASGLQAKNIQYF
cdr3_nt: TGTGCCAGCAGTCCCTCCAAGGCTAGCGGCCTTCAGGCCAAAAACATTCAGTACTTC

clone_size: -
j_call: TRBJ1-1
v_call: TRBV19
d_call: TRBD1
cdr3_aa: CASAATGGAEAFF
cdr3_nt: TGTGCCAGTGCCGCGACAGGGGGCGCAGAAGCTTTCTTT

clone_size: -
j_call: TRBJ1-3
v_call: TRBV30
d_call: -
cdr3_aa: CAGKSGSGNTIYF
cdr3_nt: TGTGCCGGAAAGAGTGGCTCTGGAAACACCATATATTTT

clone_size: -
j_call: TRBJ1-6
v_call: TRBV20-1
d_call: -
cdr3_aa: CSARGTNSPLHF
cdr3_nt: TGCAGTGCTAGAGGAACTAATTCACCCCTCCACTTT

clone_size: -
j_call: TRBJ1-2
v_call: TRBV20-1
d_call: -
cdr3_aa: CGRGNYGHTF
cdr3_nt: TGTGGCAGGGGAAACTATGGCCACACCTTC

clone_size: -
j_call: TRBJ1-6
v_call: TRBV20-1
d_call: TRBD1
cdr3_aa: CSARDRTGFSPLHF
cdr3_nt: TGCAGTGCTAGAGATCGGACAGGGTTTTCACCCCTCCACTTT

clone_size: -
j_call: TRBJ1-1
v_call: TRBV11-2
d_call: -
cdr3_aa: CASSLPARSTEAFF
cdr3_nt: TGTGCCAGCAGCTTACCAGCGCGGAGCACTGAAGCTTTCTTT

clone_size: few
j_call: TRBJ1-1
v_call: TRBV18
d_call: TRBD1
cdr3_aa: CASSRDRGIDGAFF
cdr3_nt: TGTGCCAGCTCACGGGACAGGGGTATAGATGGAGCTTTCTTT

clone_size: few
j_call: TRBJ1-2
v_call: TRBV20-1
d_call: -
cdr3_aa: CSGPGRLPDGYTF
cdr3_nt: TGCAGTGGACCGGGACGGCTCCCAGATGGCTACACCTTC

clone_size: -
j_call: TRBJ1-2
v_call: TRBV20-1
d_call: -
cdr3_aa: CSAGEGYTF
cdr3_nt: TGCAGTGCGGGGGAGGGCTACACCTTC

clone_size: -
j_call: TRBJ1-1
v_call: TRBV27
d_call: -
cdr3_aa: CASRLGRMDTEAFF
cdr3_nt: TGTGCCAGCAGACTGGGCAGGATGGACACTGAAGCTTTCTTT

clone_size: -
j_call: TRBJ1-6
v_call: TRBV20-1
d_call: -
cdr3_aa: CSASRMGHSPLHF
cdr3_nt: TGCAGTGCTAGCCGAATGGGGCATTCACCCCTCCACTTT

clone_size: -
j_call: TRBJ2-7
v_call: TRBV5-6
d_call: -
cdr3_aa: CASGGTDEQYF
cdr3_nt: TGTGCCAGCGGCGGCACGGACGAGCAGTACTTC